This T cell receptor (beta chain) was found in a study of a mutant IDH1 vaccine in newly diagnosed glioma. At the level of the study: Patients were started on vaccination 4-6 weeks after radiotherapy alone, or with temozolomide cycles.

V was pared by 4 bases and J by 5 bases, with 11 bases between. Germline V gene lookup returns CDR1 SGHNT and CDR2 YENEEA. The CDR3 sequence is 13 residues long. Time point in this sample: week 35, safety follow-up. Topical imiquimod was applied with each vaccine dose, which held 300 ug of mutant IDH1 20-mer peptide. TCRdb's copy holds only in-frame clones and misses some; the assay was immunoSEQ multiplex PCR. The sample includes about 26,000 clones, roughly 80% of them seen just once. About this clone itself: Antigen specificity is unknown.

V is TRBV11-3 and J is TRBJ1-2; perhaps TRBD1 as D (5 bases). This TCR was sampled from a young man with glioma. The input for sequencing was PBMCs, taken from a glioma patient whose treatment included an IDH1 peptide vaccine. The CDR3 here is CASSSKDRYGYTF. The CDR3 coding sequence is TGTGCCAGCAGCTCAAAAGACAGATATGGCTACACCTTC.